This is a list of T cell receptor beta chains from one sample in a study of OX40 agonist ivuxolimab in advanced cancers. Here immunoSEQ multiplex PCR was the method, and the copy in TCRdb shows in-frame clones only, minus some. The sample includes approximately 86,000 clones, about 94% seen only once; the top ten take 0.9% to 1.2%. The sequences come from CD4+ or CD8+ T cells sorted from blood, collected in a trial of the OX40 agonist ivuxolimab. These TCRs come from an adult with an advanced solid tumor such as melanoma, head and neck, liver or kidney cancer. Each CDR3 is given with its conserved first and last residue. A D gene is named only where the DNA matches it firmly. Where a row states a size, it is once, few, many or the class of an expanded clone; other rows omit it.

V: TRBV5-1
size: NA
J: TRBJ2-1
D: NA
CDR3: CASSFAAGAYNEQFF
DNA: TGCGCCAGCAGCTTTGCGGCGGGCGCATACAATGAGCAGTTCTTC

V: TRBV6-1
size: NA
J: TRBJ2-3
D: NA
CDR3: CASSSQGTDTQYF
DNA: TGTGCCAGCTCCTCCCAGGGCACAGATACGCAGTATTTT

V: TRBV5-4
size: NA
J: TRBJ2-7
D: TRBD2
CDR3: CASSFWLAGADEQYF
DNA: TGTGCCAGCAGCTTTTGGCTAGCGGGAGCGGACGAGCAGTACTTC

V: TRBV5-1
size: NA
J: TRBJ2-5
D: NA
CDR3: CASSLDSGGLQYF
DNA: TGCGCCAGCAGCCTGGATTCCGGTGGTCTCCAGTACTTC

V: TRBV5-4
size: few
J: TRBJ1-5
D: NA
CDR3: CASSLGLEQPQHF
DNA: TGTGCCAGCAGCTTGGGGTTGGAACAGCCCCAGCATTTT

V: TRBV18
size: NA
J: TRBJ2-7
D: NA
CDR3: CASSPLGGLRYEQYF
DNA: TGTGCCAGCTCACCTCTGGGGGGTCTTCGCTACGAGCAGTACTTC

V: TRBV7-9
size: once
J: TRBJ1-4
D: TRBD1
CDR3: CASSLRAQQGANEKLFF
DNA: TGTGCCAGCAGCTTAAGGGCCCAACAGGGGGCAAATGAAAAACTGTTTTTT

V: TRBV27
size: NA
J: TRBJ2-3
D: NA
CDR3: CASLSQGMDTQYF
DNA: TGTGCCAGCCTATCCCAGGGGATGGATACGCAGTATTTT

V: TRBV6-5
size: NA
J: TRBJ2-1
D: NA
CDR3: CASSYYALLFF
DNA: TGTGCCAGCAGTTACTATGCCTTACTGTTCTTC

V: TRBV6-1
size: NA
J: TRBJ2-2
D: NA
CDR3: CASISHRNTGELFF
DNA: TGTGCCAGCATCTCACACAGGAACACCGGGGAGCTGTTTTTT

V: TRBV30
size: once
J: TRBJ1-2
D: NA
CDR3: CAWSGGAANYGYTF
DNA: TGTGCCTGGAGTGGGGGGGCAGCTAACTATGGCTACACCTTC

V: TRBV9
size: NA
J: TRBJ1-1
D: TRBD1
CDR3: CASSPQGAMNTEAFF
DNA: TGTGCCAGCAGCCCACAGGGGGCGATGAACACTGAAGCTTTCTTT

V: TRBV5-1
size: few
J: TRBJ1-1
D: NA
CDR3: CASSSRPMNTEAFF
DNA: TGCGCCAGCAGTTCCAGGCCTATGAACACTGAAGCTTTCTTT

V: TRBV6-1
size: NA
J: TRBJ2-7
D: TRBD1
CDR3: CASRRTGSSYEQYF
DNA: TGTGCCAGCAGACGGACAGGGAGCTCCTACGAGCAGTACTTC

V: TRBV6-6
size: NA
J: TRBJ2-5
D: NA
CDR3: CASSPVSTETQYF
DNA: TGTGCCAGCAGTCCGGTGTCCACGGAGACCCAGTACTTC

V: TRBV6-6
size: NA
J: TRBJ2-2
D: TRBD1
CDR3: CASSYGQGNTGELFF
DNA: TGTGCCAGCAGTTACGGACAGGGGAACACCGGGGAGCTGTTTTTT

V: TRBV5-1
size: NA
J: TRBJ1-4
D: NA
CDR3: CASSLGDWGPGEKLFF
DNA: TGCGCCAGCAGCTTGGGGGACTGGGGACCGGGTGAAAAACTGTTTTTT